This T cell receptor beta chain was captured by sequencing in a study of T cell clusters in autoimmune cytopenias. Multiplex touch-down PCR amplified TRB using TRB-A and TRB-B pools in one tube. TCRdb reprocessed the multiplex PCR reads, with one entry per CDR3 protein and no DNA. Recorded here are some 1,300 distinct CDR3 sequences; the top ten clones represent about three quarters. Each sample's input was approximately 270 ng genomic DNA, some 40,000 genome equivalents. The CDR3 sequence is 15 residues long. In germline, CDR1 is MNHNS, CDR2 SASEGT. Frequency places this clonotype as hyperexpanded. This sequence joins TRBV6-1 and TRBJ2-1. The TCR originated in a human donor with an autoimmune cytopenia or autoimmune hepatitis (not recorded which). Input material: peripheral blood. Here the CDR3 reads CASSEEEYTYNEQFF.